This TCR beta chain was obtained from a study of T cell changes during pregnancy in multiple sclerosis. Data came from immunoSEQ multiplex PCR; TCRdb stores just in-frame clones and leaves some out. Found here are some 70,000 clones, 91% of them singletons; the top ten hold approximately 5%. CDR1 and CDR2 from the germline V gene are LNHDA and SQIVND (reference sequence). The CDR3 has 15 amino acids. Trimming stripped 4 bases from V and 2 bases from J, with 13 bases between. This TCR was recovered from a female donor with multiple sclerosis, enrolled in a pregnancy study. V gene TRBV19 combines with J gene TRBJ2-3; TRBD1 might be the D (6 bases). Sequenced material: CD8+ T cells from peripheral blood mononuclear cells, taken before pregnancy. The CDR3 is CASSTRTVITDTQYF. CDR3 coding DNA: TGTGCCAGTAGTACCCGGACAGTAATCACAGATACGCAGTATTTT.